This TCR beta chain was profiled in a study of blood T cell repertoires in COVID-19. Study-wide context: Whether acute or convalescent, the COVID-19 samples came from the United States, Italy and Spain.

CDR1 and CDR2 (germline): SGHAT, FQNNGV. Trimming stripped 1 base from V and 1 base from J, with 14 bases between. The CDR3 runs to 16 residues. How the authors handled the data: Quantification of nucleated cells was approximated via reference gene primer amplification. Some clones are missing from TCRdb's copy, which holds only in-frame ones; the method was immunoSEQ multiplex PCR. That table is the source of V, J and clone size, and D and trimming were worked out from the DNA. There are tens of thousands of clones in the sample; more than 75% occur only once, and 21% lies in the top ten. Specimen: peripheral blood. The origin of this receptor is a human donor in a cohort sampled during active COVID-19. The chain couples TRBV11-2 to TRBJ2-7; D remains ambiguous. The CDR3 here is CASSLGLGPLSYEQYF. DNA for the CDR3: TGTGCCAGCAGCTTAGGTCTGGGCCCCTTGTCCTACGAGCAGTACTTC.